The 2 T cell receptor beta chains in this list originate from one sample, sequenced in a study of T cells in women clearing cervical HPV infection. Method: immunoSEQ multiplex PCR; TCRdb's copy keeps in-frame clones and lacks some. The sample data list some 31,000 clones. Sequencing input: blood buffy coat. These receptors were obtained from a woman aged 18 to 75 with a cervical HPV16 infection that either progressed to CIN3+ or cleared (not recorded which).

About this clone: The read ends 3 residues early relative to the CDR3; the germline J gene fills the gap. The rearrangement joins TRBV5-1 to TRBJ2-1; the D is unclear. V lost 4 bases, J lost 0 bases, and 14 bases lay in between. CDR1 and CDR2 (germline): SGHRS, YFSETQ. The CDR3 extends over 16 amino acids. The CDR3 reads CASSAGSRDSYNEQFF. The part of the CDR3 DNA that was read is TGCGCCAGCAGCGCCGGTAGTCGTGACTCCTACAATGAG.

Of note for this clone: The read is 3 residues too short to cover the CDR3 end, so that end is filled in from the germline J gene. This chain joins TRBV10-3 and TRBJ2-1; TRBD1 matches at 10 bases. V lost 6 bases, J lost 3 bases, and 5 bases stayed unmatched. This CDR3 comprises 15 residues. CDR1 ENHRY and CDR2 SYGVKD come from the germline V gene. The covered CDR3 bases are TGTGCCATCAGAGAAGGGACAGGGGTCTACAATGAG. Protein sequence: CAIREGTGVYNE. The whole CDR3 protein reads CAIREGTGVYNEQFF.